A selection of T cell receptor beta chains follows, all from one sample in a study of blood T cell repertoires in COVID-19. Repertoires were generated with immunoSEQ multiplex PCR, while TCRdb's copy carries only in-frame clones and drops some. Of about 130,000 clones listed, approximately 82% were seen once; the top ten hold 10% to 11%. Sequencing input: peripheral blood. The origin of the receptors is a man aged 55 to 70 who had recovered from COVID-19. The CDR3 runs from the conserved cysteine through the conserved F or W. The D gene is left open where the match is weak. Where a row states a size, it is once, few, many or the class of an expanded clone; other rows omit it.

v_call	d_call	clone_size	j_call	cdr3_aa	cdr3_nt
TRBV9	-	-	TRBJ2-5	CASSLSGQETQYF	TGTGCCAGCAGCCTGAGCGGCCAAGAGACCCAGTACTTC
TRBV18	TRBD1	-	TRBJ2-7	CASSPPTGGSYEQYF	TGTGCCAGCTCACCACCAACAGGGGGCTCCTACGAGCAGTACTTC
TRBV11-2	TRBD2	-	TRBJ2-7	CASSFPGGSRREQYF	TGTGCCAGCAGCTTCCCTGGCGGGAGCAGGAGAGAGCAGTACTTC
TRBV7-7	TRBD1	-	TRBJ2-5	CASSYQPGQQETQYF	TGTGCTAGCAGTTATCAACCGGGACAGCAAGAGACCCAGTACTTC
TRBV29-1	TRBD2	-	TRBJ2-7	CSVVRLAGNYEQYF	TGCAGCGTTGTCAGGCTAGCGGGAAACTACGAGCAGTACTTC
TRBV28	-	-	TRBJ2-7	CASSLTGSYEQYF	TGTGCCAGCAGTTTGACGGGATCCTACGAGCAGTACTTC
TRBV5-8	TRBD1	few	TRBJ2-4	CASSLLPTGRAKNIQYF	TGTGCCAGCAGCTTGCTCCCGACAGGGAGAGCCAAAAACATTCAGTACTTC
TRBV7-2	TRBD1	-	TRBJ1-4	CASSRQGATNEKLFF	TGTGCCAGCAGCCGTCAGGGGGCAACTAATGAAAAACTGTTTTTT
TRBV19	TRBD1	-	TRBJ1-4	CARSDRDGEVNEKLFF	TGTGCCAGAAGCGACAGGGATGGGGAGGTTAATGAAAAACTGTTTTTT
TRBV9	-	few	TRBJ1-6	CASSESSGATYNSPLHF	TGTGCCAGCAGCGAGAGCTCAGGGGCGACTTATAATTCACCCCTCCACTTT
TRBV6-5	-	-	TRBJ1-6	CASSPVGGRNSPLHF	TGTGCCAGCAGTCCCGTCGGAGGGAGGAATTCACCCCTCCACTTT
TRBV5-8	TRBD1	-	TRBJ2-7	CASSRGQISYEQYF	TGTGCCAGCAGCCGGGGACAGATCTCCTACGAGCAGTACTTC
TRBV19	-	-	TRBJ2-7	CASSSGLSYEQYF	TGTGCCAGTAGTTCCGGACTGAGCTACGAGCAGTACTTC
TRBV5-6	-	few	TRBJ1-2	CASTNGPANYGYTF	TGTGCCAGCACCAATGGCCCAGCTAACTATGGCTACACCTTC
TRBV18	-	-	TRBJ2-3	CASSPPGPGLYFF	TGTGCCAGCTCACCCCCTGGACCGGGACTTTATTTTTTT
TRBV27	TRBD1	-	TRBJ2-7	CASRHRDRTYEQYF	TGTGCCAGCAGACACCGGGACAGGACCTACGAGCAGTACTTC
TRBV28	TRBD1	-	TRBJ2-6	CASSLTGVGANVLTF	TGTGCCAGCAGTTTGACAGGGGTTGGGGCCAACGTCCTGACTTTC
TRBV28	TRBD1	-	TRBJ1-4	CASSQTGGLATNEKLFF	TGTGCCAGCAGCCAGACAGGGGGCCTTGCAACTAATGAAAAACTGTTTTTT
TRBV6-2/TRBV6-3	-	-	TRBJ1-5	CASSKGARIQPQHF	TGTGCCAGCAGTAAGGGAGCCCGGATTCAGCCCCAGCATTTT
TRBV3-1/TRBV3-2	-	-	TRBJ1-5	CASSQEKSQPQHF	TGTGCCAGCAGCCAAGAAAAGAGCCAGCCCCAGCATTTT
TRBV7-2	TRBD1	many	TRBJ2-2	CASSPRTGAPGELFF	TGTGCCAGCAGCCCCAGGACAGGGGCCCCCGGGGAGCTGTTTTTT
TRBV28	TRBD1	-	TRBJ2-3	CASSLTGGTDTQYF	TGTGCCAGCAGTCTAACAGGGGGCACAGATACGCAGTATTTT
TRBV7-6	-	-	TRBJ2-3	CASSFGTDTQYF	TGTGCCAGCAGCTTCGGCACAGATACGCAGTATTTT
TRBV7-2	-	-	TRBJ2-3	CASSPSALSTDTQYF	TGTGCCAGCAGCCCCTCAGCGTTAAGCACAGATACGCAGTATTTT
TRBV7-3	-	-	TRBJ2-1	CASSFGLGEQFF	TGTGCCAGCAGCTTCGGACTTGGTGAGCAGTTCTTC
TRBV14	TRBD1	once	TRBJ1-2	CASSQARGNGYTF	TGTGCCAGCAGCCAAGCCAGGGGGAATGGCTACACCTTC
TRBV4-1	TRBD2	once	TRBJ2-5	CASSQVLAGDRETQYF	TGCGCCAGCAGCCAAGTACTAGCGGGGGATCGGGAGACCCAGTACTTC
TRBV2	TRBD1	-	TRBJ1-5	CASRDREQYSNQPQHF	TGTGCCAGCAGGGACAGGGAACAATATAGCAATCAGCCCCAGCATTTT
TRBV4-3	-	-	TRBJ2-7	CASSQDRTGITYEQYF	TGCGCCAGCAGCCAAGATCGAACAGGGATTACCTACGAGCAGTACTTC
TRBV3-1/TRBV3-2	TRBD2	-	TRBJ2-2	CASSQTLAGSNTGELFF	TGTGCCAGCAGCCAAACGCTAGCGGGTTCGAACACCGGGGAGCTGTTTTTT
TRBV19	TRBD1	-	TRBJ1-1	CASSNRGLRENTEAFF	TGTGCCAGTAGTAACAGGGGGCTGAGGGAAAACACTGAAGCTTTCTTT
TRBV18	-	-	TRBJ2-1	CASSPQISSYNEQFF	TGTGCCAGCTCACCACAGATTAGCTCCTACAATGAGCAGTTCTTC
TRBV4-1	-	-	TRBJ1-6	CASSQTGFAYNSPLHF	TGCGCCAGCAGCCAAACAGGGTTCGCCTATAATTCACCCCTCCACTTT
TRBV2	TRBD1	-	TRBJ1-2	CASMTGQRVGYTF	TGTGCCAGCATGACGGGACAGCGAGTGGGCTACACCTTC
TRBV6-1	TRBD2	-	TRBJ2-7	CASSERGLARISYEQYF	TGTGCCAGCAGTGAAAGGGGACTAGCGCGAATCTCCTACGAGCAGTACTTC
TRBV11-2	-	once	TRBJ2-1	CASSLYFADNEQFF	TGTGCCAGCAGCTTGTATTTCGCGGACAATGAGCAGTTCTTC
TRBV28	-	-	TRBJ1-2	CASSSRGYGYTF	TGTGCCAGCAGTAGCCGGGGCTATGGCTACACCTTC
TRBV11-2	TRBD1	few	TRBJ1-2	CASSSYRGSSYGYTF	TGTGCCAGCAGCTCTTACAGGGGAAGTTCTTATGGCTACACCTTC
TRBV6-2/TRBV6-3	TRBD1	few	TRBJ2-7	CASSWDRSSYEQYF	TGTGCCAGCAGTTGGGACAGGAGCTCCTACGAGCAGTACTTC
TRBV7-8	TRBD2	few	TRBJ2-5	CASHRASGTQETQYF	TGTGCCAGTCATAGGGCTAGCGGGACCCAAGAGACCCAGTACTTC
TRBV4-3	-	-	TRBJ2-2	CASSQANRNTGELFF	TGCGCCAGCAGCCAAGCAAACAGGAACACCGGGGAGCTGTTTTTT
TRBV29-1	-	-	TRBJ2-5	CSVYDSQETQYF	TGCAGCGTTTACGACAGCCAAGAGACCCAGTACTTC
TRBV29-1	-	-	TRBJ2-1	CSVGGYNEQFF	TGCAGCGTTGGAGGGTACAATGAGCAGTTCTTC
TRBV5-6	-	-	TRBJ2-5	CASSPTGGETQYF	TGTGCCAGCAGCCCCACAGGAGGGGAGACCCAGTACTTC
TRBV7-9	-	few	TRBJ1-3	CASSPAGGNTIYF	TGTGCCAGCAGCCCGGCAGGGGGAAACACCATATATTTT
TRBV19	-	-	TRBJ2-7	CASSIAFSGPYEQYF	TGTGCCAGTAGTATAGCTTTTAGCGGCCCCTACGAGCAGTACTTC
TRBV6-4	-	once	TRBJ2-5	CASSIVRGETQYF	TGTGCCAGCAGTATTGTCCGGGGAGAGACCCAGTACTTC
TRBV9	TRBD2	-	TRBJ2-1	CASSVDPAGAKSAVSYNEQFF	TGTGCCAGCAGCGTAGATCCAGCGGGGGCCAAAAGCGCCGTCTCCTACAATGAGCAGTTCTTC
TRBV5-1	-	-	TRBJ2-1	CASSLSREVGNEQFF	TGCGCCAGCAGCTTGTCCCGGGAAGTAGGCAATGAGCAGTTCTTC
TRBV15	-	-	TRBJ1-4	CATSRERGEKLFF	TGTGCCACCAGCAGAGAACGGGGGGAAAAACTGTTTTTT
TRBV5-1	-	-	TRBJ1-5	CASSLGIPFDQPQHF	TGCGCCAGCAGCCTCGGGATTCCTTTTGATCAGCCCCAGCATTTT
TRBV29-1	TRBD1	-	TRBJ2-7	CSVDGQGNEQYF	TGCAGCGTTGATGGACAGGGGAACGAGCAGTACTTC
TRBV5-6	TRBD1	-	TRBJ2-5	CASSSDRANQETQYF	TGTGCCAGCAGCTCGGACAGGGCTAACCAAGAGACCCAGTACTTC
TRBV6-1	-	-	TRBJ1-1	CASSVDRGTEAFF	TGTGCCAGCAGCGTAGACCGCGGGACTGAAGCTTTCTTT
TRBV19	-	-	TRBJ1-1	CASSKGDTGWGNTEAFF	TGTGCCAGTAGTAAAGGGGATACAGGGTGGGGGAACACTGAAGCTTTCTTT
TRBV19	-	few	TRBJ1-5	CASSMGNGRDNQPQHF	TGTGCCAGTAGTATGGGAAACGGACGGGACAATCAGCCCCAGCATTTT
TRBV6-5	-	-	TRBJ2-3	CASRRQYTSTDTQYF	TGTGCCAGCAGAAGACAGTACACTAGCACAGATACGCAGTATTTT
TRBV6-5	-	-	TRBJ1-1	CASFPGGLLNTEAFF	TGTGCCAGCTTCCCCGGCGGACTTTTGAACACTGAAGCTTTCTTT
TRBV5-4	TRBD1	-	TRBJ2-5	CASSRDRGSGETQYF	TGTGCCAGCAGCCGGGACAGGGGTTCCGGAGAGACCCAGTACTTC
TRBV7-2	TRBD1	many	TRBJ2-5	CASSLGQGVRETQYF	TGTGCCAGCAGCTTGGGACAGGGAGTAAGAGAGACCCAGTACTTC